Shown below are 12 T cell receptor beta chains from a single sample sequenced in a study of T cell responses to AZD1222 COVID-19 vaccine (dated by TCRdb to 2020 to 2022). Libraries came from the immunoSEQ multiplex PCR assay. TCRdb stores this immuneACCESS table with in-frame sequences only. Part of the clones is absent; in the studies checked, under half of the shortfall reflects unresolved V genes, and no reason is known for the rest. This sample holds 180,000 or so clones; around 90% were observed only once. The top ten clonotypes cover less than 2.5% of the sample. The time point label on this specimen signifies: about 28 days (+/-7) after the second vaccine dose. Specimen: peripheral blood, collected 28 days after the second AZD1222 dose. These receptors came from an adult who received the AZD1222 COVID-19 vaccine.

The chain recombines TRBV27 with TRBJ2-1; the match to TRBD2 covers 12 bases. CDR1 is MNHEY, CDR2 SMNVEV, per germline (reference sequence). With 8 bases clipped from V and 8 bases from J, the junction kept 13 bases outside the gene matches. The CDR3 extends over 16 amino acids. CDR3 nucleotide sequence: TGTGCCAGCGGACGGACTAGCGGGAAAGTTACCGATGAGCAGTTCTTC. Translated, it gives CASGRTSGKVTDEQFF.

This CDR3 reads CASSIQAEIPNVDTF. The CDR3 coding sequence is TGTGCCAGTAGTATACAGGCCGAGATCCCTAATGTGGACACCTTC. This chain links TRBV19 with TRBJ1-2; D gene ambiguous. Deletions cut 2 bases from V and 12 bases from J, with 22 bases between. This CDR3 has 15 amino acids. CDR1 is LNHDA, CDR2 SQIVND, per germline (reference sequence).

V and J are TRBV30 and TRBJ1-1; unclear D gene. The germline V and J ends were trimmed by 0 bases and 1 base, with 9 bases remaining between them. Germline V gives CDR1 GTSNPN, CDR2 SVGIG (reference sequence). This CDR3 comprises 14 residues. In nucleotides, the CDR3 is TGTGCCTGGAGTGTACGATGGGCGAACACTGAAGCTTTCTTT. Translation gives CAWSVRWANTEAFF.

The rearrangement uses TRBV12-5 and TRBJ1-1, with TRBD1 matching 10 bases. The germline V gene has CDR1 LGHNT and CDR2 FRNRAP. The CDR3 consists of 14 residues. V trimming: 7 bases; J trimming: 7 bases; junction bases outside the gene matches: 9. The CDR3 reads CASALGQGLDEAFF. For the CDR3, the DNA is TGTGCTAGTGCCTTGGGACAGGGGCTAGATGAAGCTTTCTTT.

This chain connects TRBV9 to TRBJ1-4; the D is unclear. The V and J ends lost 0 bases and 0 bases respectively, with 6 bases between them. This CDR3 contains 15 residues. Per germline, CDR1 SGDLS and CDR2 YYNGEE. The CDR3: CASSVEASTNEKLFF. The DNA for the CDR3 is TGTGCCAGCAGCGTAGAGGCATCAACTAATGAAAAACTGTTTTTT.

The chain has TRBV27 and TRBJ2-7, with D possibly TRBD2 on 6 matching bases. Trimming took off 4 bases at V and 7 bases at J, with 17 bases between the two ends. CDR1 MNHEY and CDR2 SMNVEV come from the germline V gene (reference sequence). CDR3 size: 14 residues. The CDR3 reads CASSSRTIPVEQYF. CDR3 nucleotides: TGTGCCAGCAGTTCGAGGACTATCCCGGTGGAGCAGTACTTC.

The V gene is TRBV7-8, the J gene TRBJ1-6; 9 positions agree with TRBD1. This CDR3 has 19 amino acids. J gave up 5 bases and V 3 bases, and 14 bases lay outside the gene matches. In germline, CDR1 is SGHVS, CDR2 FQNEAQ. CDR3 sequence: CASSLRNRDRAKNNSPLHF. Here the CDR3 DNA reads TGTGCCAGCAGCTTGAGGAATCGGGACAGGGCGAAGAATAATTCACCCCTCCACTTT.

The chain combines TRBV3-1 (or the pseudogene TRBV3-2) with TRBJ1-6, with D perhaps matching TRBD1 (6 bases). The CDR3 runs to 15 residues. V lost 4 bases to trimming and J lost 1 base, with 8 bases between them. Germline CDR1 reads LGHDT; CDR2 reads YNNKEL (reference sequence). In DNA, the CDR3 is TGTGCCAGCAGCCCGACAGGATCCTATAATTCACCCCTCCACTTT. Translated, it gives CASSPTGSYNSPLHF.

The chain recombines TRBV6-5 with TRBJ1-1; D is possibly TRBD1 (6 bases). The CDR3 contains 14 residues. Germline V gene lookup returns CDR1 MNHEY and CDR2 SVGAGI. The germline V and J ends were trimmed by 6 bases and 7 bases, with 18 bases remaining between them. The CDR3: CASRENSGAGEAFF. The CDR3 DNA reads TGTGCCAGCAGGGAGAACTCAGGGGCAGGTGAAGCTTTCTTT.

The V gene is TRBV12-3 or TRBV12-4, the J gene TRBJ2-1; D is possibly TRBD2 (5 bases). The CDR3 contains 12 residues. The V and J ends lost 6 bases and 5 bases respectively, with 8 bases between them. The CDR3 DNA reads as TGTGCCAGCAGCCTAGCAAACAATGAGCAGTTCTTC. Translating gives CASSLANNEQFF.

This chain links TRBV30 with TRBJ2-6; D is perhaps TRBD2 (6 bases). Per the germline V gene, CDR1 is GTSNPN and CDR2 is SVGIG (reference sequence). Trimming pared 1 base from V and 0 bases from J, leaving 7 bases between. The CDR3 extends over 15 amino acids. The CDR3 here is CAWSDGGSGANVLTF. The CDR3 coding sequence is TGTGCCTGGAGTGACGGGGGCTCTGGGGCCAACGTCCTGACTTTC.

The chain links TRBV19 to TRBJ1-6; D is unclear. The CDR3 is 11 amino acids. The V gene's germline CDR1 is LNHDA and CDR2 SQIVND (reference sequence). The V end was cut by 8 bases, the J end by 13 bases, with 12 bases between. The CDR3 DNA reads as TGTGCCAGTTCCTCTGTGGGGCCCCTCCACTTT. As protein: CASSSVGPLHF.